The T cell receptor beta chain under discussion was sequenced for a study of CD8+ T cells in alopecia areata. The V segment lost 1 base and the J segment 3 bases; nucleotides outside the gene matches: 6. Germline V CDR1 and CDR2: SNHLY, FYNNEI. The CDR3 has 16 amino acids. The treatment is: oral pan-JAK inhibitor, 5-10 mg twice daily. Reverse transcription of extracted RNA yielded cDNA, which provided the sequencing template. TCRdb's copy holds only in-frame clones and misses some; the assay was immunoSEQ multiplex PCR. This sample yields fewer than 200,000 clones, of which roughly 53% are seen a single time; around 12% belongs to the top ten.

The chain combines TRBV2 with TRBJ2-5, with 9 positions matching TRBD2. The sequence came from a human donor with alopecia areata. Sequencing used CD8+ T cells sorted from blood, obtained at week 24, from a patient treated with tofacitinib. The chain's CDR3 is CASSEGAGGRKETQYF. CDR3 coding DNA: TGTGCCAGCAGTGAAGGAGCGGGGGGTCGTAAAGAGACCCAGTACTTC.